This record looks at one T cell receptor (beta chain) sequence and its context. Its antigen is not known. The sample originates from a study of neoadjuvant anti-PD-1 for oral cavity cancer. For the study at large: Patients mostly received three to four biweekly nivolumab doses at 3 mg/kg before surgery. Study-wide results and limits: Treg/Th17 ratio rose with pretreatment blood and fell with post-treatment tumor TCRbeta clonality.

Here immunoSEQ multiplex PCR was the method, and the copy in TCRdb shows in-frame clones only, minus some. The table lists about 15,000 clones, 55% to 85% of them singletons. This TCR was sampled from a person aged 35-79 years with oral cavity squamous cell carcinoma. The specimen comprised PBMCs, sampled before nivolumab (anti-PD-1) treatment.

This CDR3 is CASSFGQGLYGYTF. The CDR3 DNA follows: TGTGCCAGCAGCTTCGGACAGGGCCTCTATGGCTACACCTTC. This rearrangement joins TRBV5-4 to TRBJ1-2, with 8 bases that match TRBD1. V shed 2 bases and J 4 bases; nucleotides not matched to a gene: 4. Germline V gene lookup returns CDR1 SGHNT and CDR2 YYREEE (reference sequence). There are 14 residues in the CDR3.